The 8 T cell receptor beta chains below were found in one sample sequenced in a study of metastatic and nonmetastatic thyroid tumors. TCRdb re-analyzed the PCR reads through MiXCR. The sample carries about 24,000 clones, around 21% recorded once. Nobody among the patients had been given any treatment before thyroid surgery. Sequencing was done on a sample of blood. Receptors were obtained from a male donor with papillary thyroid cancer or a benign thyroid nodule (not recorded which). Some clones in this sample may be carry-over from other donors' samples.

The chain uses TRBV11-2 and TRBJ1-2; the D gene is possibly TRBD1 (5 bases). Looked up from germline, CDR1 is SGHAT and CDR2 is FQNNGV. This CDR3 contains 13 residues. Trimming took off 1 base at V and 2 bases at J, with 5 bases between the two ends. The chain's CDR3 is CASSLAGNYGYTF. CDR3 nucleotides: TGTGCCAGCAGCTTAGCAGGGAACTATGGCTACACCTTC.

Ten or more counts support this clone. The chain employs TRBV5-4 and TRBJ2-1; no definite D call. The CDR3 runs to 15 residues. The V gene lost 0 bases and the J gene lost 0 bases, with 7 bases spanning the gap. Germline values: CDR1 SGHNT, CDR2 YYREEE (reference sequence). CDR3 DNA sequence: TGTGCCAGCAGCTTGGACAGACGCTCCTACAATGAGCAGTTCTTC. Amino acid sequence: CASSLDRRSYNEQFF.

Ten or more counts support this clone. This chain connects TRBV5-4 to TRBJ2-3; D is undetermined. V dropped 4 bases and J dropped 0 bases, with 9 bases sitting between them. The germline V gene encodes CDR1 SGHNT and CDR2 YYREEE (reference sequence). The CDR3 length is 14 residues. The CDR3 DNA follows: TGTGCCAGCAGCCTCCGACTCAGCACAGATACGCAGTATTTT. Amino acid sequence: CASSLRLSTDTQYF.

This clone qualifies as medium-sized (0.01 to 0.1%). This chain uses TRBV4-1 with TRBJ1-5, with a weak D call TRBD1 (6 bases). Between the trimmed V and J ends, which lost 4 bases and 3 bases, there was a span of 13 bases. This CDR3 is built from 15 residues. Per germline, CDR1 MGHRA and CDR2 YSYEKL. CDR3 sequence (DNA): TGCGCCAGCAGCCGGTCGACAGGAGACAATCAGCCCCAGCATTTT. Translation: CASSRSTGDNQPQHF.

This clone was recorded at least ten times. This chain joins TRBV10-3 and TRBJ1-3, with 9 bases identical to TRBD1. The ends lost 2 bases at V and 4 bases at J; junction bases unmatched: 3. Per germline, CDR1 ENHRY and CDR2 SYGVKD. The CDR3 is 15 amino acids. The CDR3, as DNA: TGTGCCATCAGTGAGCCGGGACAGGGAGGAAACACCATATATTTT. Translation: CAISEPGQGGNTIYF.

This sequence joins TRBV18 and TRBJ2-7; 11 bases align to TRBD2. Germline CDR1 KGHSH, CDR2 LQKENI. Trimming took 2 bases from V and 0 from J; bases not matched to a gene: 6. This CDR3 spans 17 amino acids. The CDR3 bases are TGTGCCAGCTCACCAACGACTAGCGGGACGTCCTCCTACGAGCAGTACTTC. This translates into CASSPTTSGTSSYEQYF.

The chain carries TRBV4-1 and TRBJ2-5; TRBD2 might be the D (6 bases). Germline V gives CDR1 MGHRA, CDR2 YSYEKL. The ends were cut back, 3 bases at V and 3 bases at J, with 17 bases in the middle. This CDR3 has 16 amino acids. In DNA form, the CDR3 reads TGCGCCAGCAGCCAGCTCCCCGGGACTCCCGAAGAGACCCAGTACTTC. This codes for CASSQLPGTPEETQYF.

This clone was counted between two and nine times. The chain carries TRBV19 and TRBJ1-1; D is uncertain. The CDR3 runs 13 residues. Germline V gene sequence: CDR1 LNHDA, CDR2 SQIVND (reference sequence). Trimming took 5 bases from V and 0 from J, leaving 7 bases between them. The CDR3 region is CASSRRMNTEAFF. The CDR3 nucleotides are TGTGCCAGTAGTCGACGTATGAACACTGAAGCTTTCTTT.